A single sample gave rise to the 5 T cell receptor beta chains below, sequenced in a study of blood T cell repertoires in COVID-19. Some clones are missing from TCRdb's copy, which holds only in-frame ones; the method was immunoSEQ multiplex PCR. The sample lists about 190,000 clones; roughly four fifths were seen once. Sequencing was done on a sample of peripheral blood. The receptors shown here come from a woman in her forties with acute or convalescent COVID-19.

This clone was observed a single time. The rearrangement links TRBV5-1 to TRBJ2-3, with D maybe TRBD1 (5 bases). In germline, CDR1 is SGHRS, CDR2 YFSETQ. The V end was cut by 3 bases, the J end by 1 base, with 15 bases between. This CDR3 contains 16 residues. The CDR3, as DNA: TGCGCCAGCAGCTCACTACTTAGGGGTGGCACAGATACGCAGTATTTT. Protein product: CASSSLLRGGTDTQYF. The entire variable domain, with the rest obtained from reference TRBV5-1 and TRBJ2-3, is as follows: KAGVTQTPRYLIKTRGQQVTLSCSPISGHRSVSWYQQTPGQGLQFLFEYFSETQRNKGNFPGRFSGRQFSNSRSEMNVSTLELGDSALYLCASSSLLRGGTDTQYFGPGTRLTVL.

This clone appeared a single time. This chain uses TRBV29-1 with TRBJ1-3, with D unclear. Trimming took 4 bases from V and 0 from J, leaving 7 bases between them. This CDR3 region has 13 residues. Germline CDR1 and CDR2: SQVTM and ANQGSEA. CDR3 residues: CSVGPSSGNTIYF. The DNA of the CDR3 is TGCAGCGTTGGCCCGAGCTCTGGAAACACCATATATTTT.

This clone has a single count. V usage is TRBV7-2 and J usage is TRBJ1-2; D not certain. This CDR3 region has 13 residues. Trimming pared 5 bases from V and 2 bases from J, leaving 9 bases between. The germline V gene encodes CDR1 SGHTA and CDR2 FQGNSA. For the CDR3, the DNA is TGTGCCAGCAGCCTTGACTACAACTATGGCTACACCTTC. This codes for CASSLDYNYGYTF.

The V call is TRBV5-4, the J call TRBJ2-7; 9 nucleotides agree with TRBD1. Germline CDR1 reads SGHNT; CDR2 reads YYREEE (reference sequence). The CDR3 totals 14 residues. V lost 4 bases, J lost 3 bases, and 5 bases stayed unmatched. The chain's CDR3 is CASSPGTGIYEQYF. CDR3 sequence (DNA): TGTGCCAGCAGCCCCGGGACAGGGATCTACGAGCAGTACTTC.

In this sample, this clone turned up a few times. The chain employs TRBV5-5 and TRBJ2-1; 11 bases match TRBD2. Germline loops: CDR1 SGHKS, CDR2 YYEKEE (reference sequence). This CDR3 has 15 residues. The trim removed 4 bases at V and 10 bases at J, leaving 10 bases unmatched. The CDR3, as DNA: TGTGCCAGCAGCGGACTACTAGCGGGAGCGAGGGAGCAGTTCTTC. This encodes CASSGLLAGAREQFF.